The clone carrying this T cell receptor beta chain was picked up a small number of times. This specimen belongs to a study of T cell responses to AZD1222 COVID-19 vaccine. The method was immunoSEQ multiplex PCR; TCRdb's version includes in-frame clones alone and lacks a portion of them. The sample shows tens of thousands of clones, 85% to 90% of them seen only once. CDR1 is MDHEN and CDR2 is SYDVKM in the germline V gene. The trim removed 6 bases at V and 7 bases at J, leaving 8 bases unmatched. This CDR3 is built from 15 residues. This material consisted of peripheral blood, taken on day 0 of AZD1222 vaccination. This chain connects TRBV28 to TRBJ2-1; 11 nucleotides line up with TRBD1. This clonotype was obtained from an adult in good health. CDR3 nucleotide sequence: TGTGCCAGCAGCTACGGGACAGGGGGGTTAAATGAGCAGTTCTTC. This encodes CASSYGTGGLNEQFF.